The clone carrying this T cell receptor beta chain occurred many times. Per germline, CDR1 SGHRS and CDR2 YFSETQ. V lost 0 bases and J lost 4, with 8 bases in between. The CDR3 covers 13 residues. The data were taken from a study of human T cells and chemical hapten exposure. Documented time point: pre-sensitization, week 0. Specified treatment: therapeutic diphenylcyclopropenone sensitization with weekly scalp DPC. TCRdb ran MiXCR on the RACE reads and lists one entry per CDR3 protein. The sample includes tens of thousands of distinct CDR3 sequences, approximately 11% seen only once; the top ten take approximately 5.2%.

The material sequenced was whole blood, taken in connection with sensitization to the hapten diphenylcyclopropenone (DPC). This sequence originates from a woman between 45 and 60 years old with alopecia areata. Some clones in this sample may be carry-over from other donors' samples. The genes are TRBV5-1 and TRBJ2-7, with D uncertain. The CDR3 loop reads CASSLERQYEQYF. The DNA of the CDR3 is TGCGCCAGCAGCTTGGAACGTCAATACGAGCAGTACTTC.